This paragraph reports one TCR beta chain. Its antigen remains unknown. TCRdb reanalysed the 5' RACE reads using MiXCR and keeps one entry per CDR3 protein. The repertoire has approximately 500,000 distinct CDR3 sequences, 13% to 15% of them found once; the top ten carry around 0.4%. Trimming pared 3 bases from V and 5 bases from J, leaving 13 bases between. The CDR3 has 15 amino acids. The germline CDR1 and CDR2 sequences are LGHDT and YNNKEL (reference sequence). The sample originates from a study of identical twins. Findings and limits, study-wide: With monozygotic twins, out-of-frame TCR alpha sharing exceeded what models estimated. The study based its conclusions on cross-sectional statistical analysis and did not follow the same donors.

No donor was unhealthy or non-Caucasian. This sample also belongs to another study, concerning yellow fever vaccine responses in identical twins.

The TCR was taken from a young woman in good health. The rearrangement joins TRBV3-1 to TRBJ2-2, with a weak D call TRBD2 (6 bases). Material: CD4+ T cells sorted from blood. The CDR3 DNA follows: TGTGCCAGCAGCCAGAGGGCGGGGAGAACCGGGGAGCTGTTTTTT. Amino acids: CASSQRAGRTGELFF.